The present entry profiles one T cell receptor (beta chain) with its context. Germline and genes here are mouse. The CDR3 is cut off 1 residue early in the read; its end comes from the germline J gene. These data come from a study of tissue T cells after allogeneic stem cell transplantation. The time point is: mouse harvest day 14 after allogeneic transplant. Tail vein injection delivered 10^7 T-cell-depleted bone marrow cells and 10^6 splenic CD5+ T cells. Germline V gene sequence: CDR1 SNHLY, CDR2 FYNGKV (reference sequence). V shed 2 bases and J shed 4 bases, with 6 bases lying between them. The CDR3 runs 12 residues. The method was immunoSEQ multiplex PCR; TCRdb's version includes in-frame clones alone and lacks a portion of them. The data show over 7,000 clones, with over 30% seen just once and around 3% held by the top ten.

The source of this sequence is a female BALB/c mouse given C57BL/6 T cells with graft-versus-host disease after an allogeneic hematopoietic cell transplant. The J gene is TRBJ2-7, the V gene TRBV3, with D hard to call. The sample was skin. The CDR3 DNA, read in part, is TGTGCCAGCAGCTTAAGAGGATATGAACAGTAC. This encodes CASSLRGYEQY. The whole CDR3 protein is CASSLRGYEQYF.